This T cell receptor (beta chain) is from a study of blood T cell repertoires in COVID-19. Which cohort a participant joined came from the clinical history participants gave. People in the exposed group encountered a COVID-19 case within 2 weeks before entering the study. Libraries were prepared by immunoSEQ multiplex PCR; TCRdb keeps only in-frame clonotypes and omits some of them. There are about 300,000 clones in the sample; roughly 85% occur only once, and around 1.8% lies in the top ten. The source of this sequence is a woman aged 25-40 years who had been exposed to COVID-19. Source material: PBMCs or T cells enriched from blood (not recorded which).

The CDR3 sequence is CASSQGQFITDTQYF. In DNA, the CDR3 is TGTGCCAGCAGCCAAGGGCAGTTTATCACAGATACGCAGTATTTT. V usage is TRBV4-2 and J usage is TRBJ2-3, with unresolved D. This CDR3 spans 15 amino acids. Germline loops: CDR1 LGHNA, CDR2 YNFKEQ. Trimming took off 1 base at V and 2 bases at J, with 10 bases between the two ends.